This is a list of T cell receptor beta chains from one sample in a study of neurological immune-mediated disorders. TCRdb reprocessed the 5' RACE reads with MiXCR, giving one entry per CDR3 protein. The sample shows about 62,000 distinct CDR3 sequences, under 5.5% of them seen only once. Sequencing was carried out using PBMCs. These receptors were taken from a woman in her 50s with multiple sclerosis. Both conserved end residues are part of each CDR3. Fields, in order: D gene, V gene, clone size, J gene, CDR3 length, CDR3 protein, CDR3 DNA. The D gene is left open where the match is weak. The size entry is marked missing in some rows and otherwise reads once, few, many or a size class.

D: .; V: TRBV5-1; size: many; J: TRBJ2-3; length: 15; CDR3: CASSLISYGTDTQYF; DNA: TGCGCCAGCAGCTTGATCAGCTATGGCACAGATACGCAGTATTTT
D: .; V: TRBV29-1; size: many; J: TRBJ2-2; length: 10; CDR3: CSVFTGELFF; DNA: TGCAGCGTTTTCACCGGGGAGCTGTTTTTT
D: .; V: TRBV12-3/TRBV12-4; size: many; J: TRBJ2-7; length: 11; CDR3: CASSFSGEQYF; DNA: TGTGCCAGCAGTTTTTCTGGCGAGCAGTACTTC
D: .; V: TRBV28; size: many; J: TRBJ2-1; length: 13; CDR3: CASTTGSYNEQFF; DNA: TGTGCCAGCACGACAGGCTCCTACAATGAGCAGTTCTTC
D: .; V: TRBV12-3/TRBV12-4; size: many; J: TRBJ2-1; length: 13; CDR3: CASSGGRDNEQFF; DNA: TGTGCCAGCAGTGGGGGGCGAGACAATGAGCAGTTCTTC
D: .; V: TRBV30; size: .; J: TRBJ1-5; length: 13; CDR3: CAWRGGDNQPQHF; DNA: TGTGCCTGGAGAGGAGGGGACAATCAGCCCCAGCATTTT
D: TRBD2; V: TRBV20-1; size: many; J: TRBJ2-5; length: 14; CDR3: CSARPSGAQETQYF; DNA: TGCAGTGCTAGGCCTAGCGGGGCACAAGAGACCCAGTACTTC
D: .; V: TRBV9; size: once; J: TRBJ2-3; length: 15; CDR3: CASSSSATNTDTQYF; DNA: TGTGCCAGCAGTTCTAGCGCGACAAACACAGATACGCAGTATTTT
D: .; V: TRBV6-1; size: .; J: TRBJ2-3; length: 15; CDR3: CASSELRVSTDTQYF; DNA: TGTGCCAGCAGTGAACTGCGGGTTAGCACAGATACGCAGTATTTT
D: .; V: TRBV7-6; size: many; J: TRBJ2-3; length: 15; CDR3: CASSLRTASTDTQYF; DNA: TGTGCCAGCAGCCTAAGGACTGCTAGCACAGATACGCAGTATTTT
D: TRBD1; V: TRBV4-3; size: many; J: TRBJ2-6; length: 17; CDR3: CASSQGDSSAGANVLTF; DNA: TGCGCCAGCAGCCAAGGGGACAGCTCTGCTGGGGCCAACGTCCTGACTTTC
D: TRBD1; V: TRBV12-3/TRBV12-4; size: few; J: TRBJ2-7; length: 15; CDR3: CASRSTGTGGHEQYF; DNA: TGTGCCAGCAGAAGCACCGGGACAGGGGGCCACGAGCAGTACTTC
D: .; V: TRBV5-1; size: many; J: TRBJ1-2; length: 17; CDR3: CASSLGAQGAKPTGYTF; DNA: TGCGCCAGCAGCTTGGGGGCTCAAGGGGCGAAACCAACCGGCTACACCTTC
D: .; V: TRBV27; size: many; J: TRBJ2-3; length: 15; CDR3: CASSYTGTSSDTQYF; DNA: TGTGCCAGCAGTTACACAGGGACCTCATCAGATACGCAGTATTTT
D: TRBD1; V: TRBV6-2/TRBV6-3; size: many; J: TRBJ2-4; length: 11; CDR3: CASSRGNIQYF; DNA: TGTGCCAGCAGCAGGGGGAACATTCAGTACTTC
D: TRBD1; V: TRBV2; size: .; J: TRBJ1-5; length: 16; CDR3: CASSGTKTGGYQPQHF; DNA: TGTGCCAGCAGCGGAACCAAGACAGGGGGCTATCAGCCCCAGCATTTT